The 17 T cell receptor beta chains given below trace back to one sample, sequenced in a study of blood T cell repertoires in COVID-19 (dated by TCRdb to 2018 to 2020). The library was obtained by the immunoSEQ multiplex PCR assay. This immuneACCESS table, as held by TCRdb, lists in-frame sequences with V and J called but not all clones. Of the missing ones, under half trace to an unresolved V gene in checked studies; the others have no known cause. Within this sample are tens of thousands of clones, with 65% to 90% of them counted one time only. The leading ten clones occupy approximately 44% of the sample. Material for sequencing was peripheral blood. The source is a man older than 75 with acute or convalescent COVID-19.

This clone appeared a few times. In DNA form, the CDR3 reads TGTGCCAGCTCACCGGGACAGATTAATTCACCCCTCCACTTT. Amino acid sequence: CASSPGQINSPLHF. This chain connects TRBV18 to TRBJ1-6, with 7 bases that match TRBD1. The CDR3 loop spans 14 amino acids. With V trimmed by 3 bases and J by 6 bases, 2 bases remained unmatched. Per the germline V gene, CDR1 is KGHSH and CDR2 is LQKENI.

V gene TRBV5-8 combines with J gene TRBJ2-1, with TRBD2 matching 13 bases. The J segment lost 6 bases and the V segment lost 0 bases, leaving 9 bases of the junction unmatched. Germline V CDR1 and CDR2: SGHTS, YDEGEE. The CDR3 is 18 amino acids. CDR3 loop: CASSLGVWTSGRGNEQFF. The CDR3 DNA reads as TGTGCCAGCAGCTTGGGGGTTTGGACTAGCGGGAGAGGCAATGAGCAGTTCTTC.

The sample holds a few counts of this clone. A read error may account for a junction end that differs from germline. The chain is built from TRBV28 and TRBJ2-7; 9 nucleotides line up with TRBD1. The CDR3 covers 11 residues. Germline V lookup: CDR1 MDHEN, CDR2 SYDVKM. The CDR3 loop reads CASSKGQGLNF. The DNA of the CDR3 is TGTGCCAGCAGTAAGGGACAGGGCTTGAACTTC.

The J gene is TRBJ1-2, the V gene TRBV5-4; 8 nucleotides agree with TRBD1. V lost 5 bases and J lost 5; bases outside the gene matches: 23. Germline V gives CDR1 SGHNT, CDR2 YYREEE (reference sequence). The CDR3 extends over 19 amino acids. CDR3 region: CASSTSIALGTGGDYGYTF. CDR3 in DNA: TGTGCCAGCAGTACTTCCATAGCTTTGGGTACAGGGGGGGATTATGGCTACACCTTC. Full variable domain (remainder filled in from reference TRBV5-4 and TRBJ1-2): ETGVTQSPTHLIKTRGQQVTLRCSSQSGHNTVSWYQQALGQGPQFIFQYYREEENGRGNFPPRFSGLQFPNYSSELNVNALELDDSALYLCASSTSIALGTGGDYGYTFGSGTRLTVV.

The chain is built from TRBV27 and TRBJ2-7, with D perhaps matching TRBD1 (5 bases). Trimming cost V 1 base and J 0 bases, with 13 bases left between them. The CDR3 extends over 16 amino acids. CDR1 MNHEY and CDR2 SMNVEV come from the germline V gene (reference sequence). DNA for the CDR3: TGTGCCAGCAGTTTATATGGAACAGGCAGCTCCTACGAGCAGTACTTC. Translation gives CASSLYGTGSSYEQYF.

The chain uses TRBV29-1 and TRBJ2-2, with no clear D. This CDR3 is 12 amino acids long. Germline V gives CDR1 SQVTM, CDR2 ANQGSEA. V lost 6 bases, J lost 3 bases, and 8 bases lay in between. The CDR3 region has the DNA TGCAGCGTATACATGTACACCGGGGAGCTGTTTTTT. This sequence encodes CSVYMYTGELFF.

The chain links TRBV28 to TRBJ1-1, with D possibly matching TRBD1 (6 bases). Germline CDR1 and CDR2: MDHEN and SYDVKM. The CDR3 runs 16 residues. Trimming left V 5 bases short and J 0 bases short, with 16 bases between. The CDR3 loop reads CASSPPTGQMNTEAFF. CDR3 DNA: TGTGCCAGCAGTCCTCCTACGGGACAAATGAACACTGAAGCTTTCTTT.

The genes are TRBV7-2 and TRBJ1-1, with a possible D match to TRBD1 (6 bases). Deletions cut 5 bases from V and 0 bases from J, with 10 bases between. The CDR3 extends over 14 amino acids. Germline V gene sequence: CDR1 SGHTA, CDR2 FQGNSA. As DNA, the CDR3 is TGTGCCAGCAGCGTACAGGGTATGAACACTGAAGCTTTCTTT. The encoded protein is CASSVQGMNTEAFF.

The genes are TRBV3-1 (or the pseudogene TRBV3-2) and TRBJ2-7, with 10 bases fitting TRBD2. The V gene's germline CDR1 is LGHDT and CDR2 YNNKEL (reference sequence). CDR3 size: 16 residues. Unmatched junction bases numbered 11, after V lost 4 bases and J lost 5 bases. The CDR3 sequence is CASSPPSGRGSDEQYF. DNA of the CDR3: TGTGCCAGCAGCCCCCCGAGCGGGAGGGGATCCGACGAGCAGTACTTC.

The CDR3 region has the DNA TGTGCCAGCGGGGGAGGACTAGCGGGAGGCGCGGCCCAGTACTTC. As protein: CASGGGLAGGAAQYF. The chain uses TRBV27 and TRBJ2-5; 14 nucleotides agree with TRBD2. This CDR3 contains 15 residues. Germline V gene data show CDR1 as MNHEY and CDR2 as SMNVEV (reference sequence). The junction had 11 bases not matched to a gene; V was cut back by 8 bases and J by 9 bases.

V gene TRBV7-9 combines with J gene TRBJ1-1, with a possible D match to TRBD1 (6 bases). The CDR3 is 14 amino acids. The V end was cut by 3 bases, the J end by 4 bases, with 12 bases between. CDR1 is SEHNR, CDR2 FQNEAQ, per germline (reference sequence). The CDR3 protein is CASSFSGVVTEAFF. The CDR3, as DNA: TGTGCCAGCAGCTTCTCAGGGGTTGTCACTGAAGCTTTCTTT. Using reference TRBV7-9 and TRBJ1-1 for the parts outside the CDR3, the full variable domain is DTGVSQNPRHKITKRGQNVTFRCDPISEHNRLYWYRQTLGQGPEFLTYFQNEAQLEKSRLLSDRFSAERPKGSFSTLEIQRTEQGDSAMYLCASSFSGVVTEAFFGQGTRLTVV.

This chain links TRBV10-3 with TRBJ1-5, with D hard to call. The CDR3 is 15 residues long. CDR1 and CDR2 (germline): ENHRY, SYGVKD. Trimming left V 3 bases short and J 3 bases short, with 12 bases between. CDR3 loop: CAISDVGSINQPQHF. In nucleotides, the CDR3 is TGTGCCATCAGTGATGTAGGGAGCATCAATCAGCCCCAGCATTTT.

This rearrangement joins TRBV6-2 or TRBV6-3 to TRBJ1-1; D is possibly TRBD1 (5 bases). Germline CDR1 and CDR2: MNHEY and SVGEGT. There are 15 residues in the CDR3. Trimming removed 2 bases from V and 0 bases from J, with 10 bases in between. This CDR3 reads CASSYGATMNTEAFF. DNA of the CDR3: TGTGCCAGCAGTTACGGGGCTACGATGAACACTGAAGCTTTCTTT.

This sequence joins TRBV18 and TRBJ1-5; D is perhaps TRBD1 (6 bases). The CDR3 has 15 residues. Germline V gene data show CDR1 as KGHSH and CDR2 as LQKENI. V was cut by 1 base and J by 4 bases, with 11 bases left in between. The CDR3 coding sequence is TGTGCCAGCTCACCACTGGCAGGGGATAATCAGCCCCAGCATTTT. Its protein is CASSPLAGDNQPQHF. The variable domain in full, with the rest retrieved from reference TRBV18 and TRBJ1-5, is NAGVMQNPRHLVRRRGQEARLRCSPMKGHSHVYWYRQLPEEGLKFMVYLQKENIIDESGMPKERFSAEFPKEGPSILRIQQVVRGDSAAYFCASSPLAGDNQPQHFGDGTRLSIL.

The V and J genes are TRBV28 and TRBJ1-2; no clear D. V lost 6 bases to trimming and J lost 1 base, with 12 bases between them. CDR3 length equals 14 residues. Germline CDR1 is MDHEN and CDR2 is SYDVKM. The CDR3 nucleotides are TGTGCCAGCAGCCTAGGATGGAATAACTATGGCTACACCTTC. This codes for CASSLGWNNYGYTF.

The chain recombines TRBV14 with TRBJ1-6; 7 positions match TRBD1. This CDR3 is 15 amino acids long. V lost 3 bases to trimming and J lost 9 bases; unmatched junction nucleotides: 8. Per germline, CDR1 SGHDN and CDR2 FVKESK. The CDR3: CASSHQTGSVSPLHF. CDR3 bases: TGTGCCAGCAGCCACCAGACAGGGTCGGTTTCACCCCTCCACTTT. The full variable domain, completed using reference TRBV14 and TRBJ1-6, is EAGVTQFPSHSVIEKGQTVTLRCDPISGHDNLYWYRRVMGKEIKFLLHFVKESKQDESGMPNNRFLAERTGGTYSTLKVQPAELEDSGVYFCASSHQTGSVSPLHFGNGTRLTVT.

V and J are TRBV5-4 and TRBJ2-1; tentative D call: TRBD2 (6 bases). CDR3 length: 15 amino acids. The germline V gene encodes CDR1 SGHNT and CDR2 YYREEE (reference sequence). V lost 6 bases, J lost 6 bases, and 19 bases lay in between. The CDR3 DNA follows: TGTGCCAGCACCCGTGCCGGGACTTTGGGCAATGAGCAGTTCTTC. Translation gives CASTRAGTLGNEQFF.